The 21 T cell receptor beta chains listed next were all sequenced from one sample in a study of shared clonotypes between healthy human individuals. Terminally differentiated effector memory CD45RA+ cells were excluded by CCR7 positive selection of CD45RO-negative cells. This table comes from immunoSEQ multiplex PCR, and its TCRdb copy is limited to in-frame clones, with some not included. The sample has fewer than 850,000 clones, 90% to 97% seen once. Sequenced material: naive CD8+ T cells sorted from blood. Receptors originate from a man aged 25-45 years in good health.

This chain joins TRBV9 and TRBJ2-3; 8 bases map to TRBD1. The CDR3 is 17 residues long. The germline V gene encodes CDR1 SGDLS and CDR2 YYNGEE. The J segment lost 2 bases and the V segment lost 1 base, leaving 9 bases of the junction unmatched. The CDR3 DNA is TGTGCCAGCAGCGTACAGGGGGCGCCCCGTGTCACAGATACGCAGTATTTT. It specifies CASSVQGAPRVTDTQYF.

The genes are TRBV25-1 and TRBJ2-7; unclear D gene. The CDR3 consists of 12 residues. Trimming took 4 bases from V and 3 from J, leaving 7 bases between them. Germline CDR1 MGHDK, CDR2 SYGVNS. The CDR3 region is CASSVMGYEQYF. For the CDR3, the DNA is TGTGCCAGCAGTGTAATGGGCTACGAGCAGTACTTC.

A few counts support this clone. The chain is built from TRBV29-1 and TRBJ2-7; TRBD1 matches 9 bases. This CDR3 is 13 amino acids long. Per germline, CDR1 SQVTM and CDR2 ANQGSEA. With 4 bases clipped from V and 4 bases from J, the junction kept 5 bases outside the gene matches. CDR3 sequence: CSVVPDRGYEQYF. Here the CDR3 DNA reads TGCAGCGTTGTCCCTGACAGGGGGTACGAGCAGTACTTC.

CDR3 sequence reads: CASSSEVNYEQYF. In DNA, the CDR3 is TGTGCCAGCAGCTCCGAAGTCAACTACGAGCAGTACTTC. The chain links TRBV7-8 to TRBJ2-7; D is ambiguous. V was trimmed by 4 bases and J by 3 bases, leaving 10 bases between them. The CDR3 totals 13 residues. The germline CDR1 and CDR2 sequences are SGHVS and FQNEAQ.

V usage is TRBV7-9 and J usage is TRBJ2-3, with 9 nucleotides matching TRBD2. V shed 5 bases and J 6 bases; nucleotides not matched to a gene: 9. The CDR3 loop spans 15 amino acids. Germline V lookup: CDR1 SEHNR, CDR2 FQNEAQ (reference sequence). CDR3 nucleotides: TGTGCCAGCAGCCAATCAGCGGGAGGTTTTGATACGCAGTATTTT. As protein: CASSQSAGGFDTQYF.

This clone has more than one count but fewer than ten. CDR3 sequence reads: CASSLGSTPFYGYTF. The CDR3 DNA follows: TGTGCCAGCAGCTTAGGTAGCACTCCCTTCTATGGCTACACCTTC. The chain carries TRBV11-2 and TRBJ1-2; D is undetermined. The CDR3 is 15 residues long. Trimming took off 1 base at V and 4 bases at J, with 13 bases between the two ends. Germline lookup yields CDR1 SGHAT and CDR2 FQNNGV.

This rearrangement joins TRBV7-8 to TRBJ2-1; 8 nucleotides align to TRBD2. From germline, CDR1 is SGHVS and CDR2 FQNEAQ. This CDR3 has 19 residues. After removal of 0 bases from V and 3 bases from J, the junction contained 13 bases not matched to a gene. The CDR3 sequence is CASSLAIAGRVEVYNEQFF. The CDR3, as DNA: TGTGCCAGCAGCTTAGCGATAGCGGGGAGAGTGGAAGTCTACAATGAGCAGTTCTTC. The entire variable domain, with the rest obtained from reference TRBV7-8 and TRBJ2-1, is as follows: GAGVSQSPRYKVAKRGQDVALRCDPISGHVSLFWYQQALGQGPEFLTYFQNEAQLDKSGLPSDRFFAERPEGSVSTLKIQRTQQEDSAVYLCASSLAIAGRVEVYNEQFFGPGTRLTVL.

Concerning this clone itself: This sample includes further DNA sequences coding for the same CDR3. The V gene is TRBV27, the J gene TRBJ2-7; D remains unclear. The CDR3 is 13 residues long. With 3 bases removed from V and 2 bases from J, the gap between germline ends came to 8 bases. Germline V gene sequence: CDR1 MNHEY, CDR2 SMNVEV (reference sequence). The CDR3 sequence is CASSFSSTYEQYF. CDR3 DNA: TGTGCCAGCAGTTTTTCCTCCACCTACGAGCAGTACTTC.

The chain has TRBV14 and TRBJ1-3; D gene unclear. Germline V gene sequence: CDR1 SGHDN, CDR2 FVKESK. Trimming stripped 1 base from V and 0 bases from J, with 16 bases between. The CDR3 totals 18 residues. The CDR3 sequence: CASSQVGVGFDSGNTIYF. The CDR3, as DNA: TGTGCCAGCAGCCAAGTGGGTGTGGGGTTCGACTCTGGAAACACCATATATTTT.

This clone was seen a single time. At the DNA level, this CDR3 is encoded by other sequences in the same sample as well. The chain couples TRBV27 to TRBJ2-7; the D is unclear. The CDR3 loop spans 13 amino acids. Looked up from germline, CDR1 is MNHEY and CDR2 is SMNVEV (reference sequence). Trimming took off 0 bases at V and 2 bases at J, with 5 bases between the two ends. The CDR3 sequence: CASSLSTAYEQYF. The CDR3 nucleotides read TGTGCCAGCAGTTTATCTACAGCCTACGAGCAGTACTTC.

This chain links TRBV11-2 with TRBJ2-7; D might be TRBD2 (5 bases). This CDR3 has 13 amino acids. From germline, CDR1 is SGHAT and CDR2 FQNNGV. Between the trimmed V and J ends, which lost 5 bases and 5 bases, there was a span of 13 bases. The CDR3 DNA follows: TGTGCCAGCAGCCTACGGAGGTCTGACGAGCAGTACTTC. Amino acids: CASSLRRSDEQYF.

This chain connects TRBV12-1 to TRBJ2-7; no check of the table's D call, TRBD2, against the DNA was made. TRBV12-1 is classified as a pseudogene. This CDR3 region has 17 residues. The CDR3, as DNA: TGTGCCAGCAGCTTTGTTGCCCTATGGCGGGAGCTCCACGAGCAGTACTTC. Amino acid sequence: CASSFVALWRELHEQYF.

V is TRBV28 and J is TRBJ2-2; D might be TRBD1 (6 bases). The CDR3 spans 18 residues. Germline V gene lookup returns CDR1 MDHEN and CDR2 SYDVKM. Trimming pared 3 bases from V and 6 bases from J, leaving 23 bases between. The CDR3 protein is CASSLPRGGGRWAGELFF. CDR3 bases: TGTGCCAGCAGTTTGCCCAGGGGTGGAGGACGGTGGGCCGGGGAGCTGTTTTTT. The complete variable domain, with remaining parts taken from reference TRBV28 and TRBJ2-2, reads DVKVTQSSRYLVKRTGEKVFLECVQDMDHENMFWYRQDPGLGLRLIYFSYDVKMKEKGDIPEGYSVSREKKERFSLILESASTNQTSMYLCASSLPRGGGRWAGELFFGEGSRLTVL.

The CDR3 region is CASSSRLAGENTDTQYF. The DNA for the CDR3 is TGCGCCAGCAGCTCCAGACTAGCGGGAGAGAACACAGATACGCAGTATTTT. This chain connects TRBV5-1 to TRBJ2-3; 12 nucleotides match TRBD2. Trimming at V came to 3 bases and at J to 2 bases, leaving 7 bases not matched to a gene. Germline assignment: CDR1 SGHRS and CDR2 YFSETQ. The CDR3 has 17 residues. Full variable domain (rest looked up from reference TRBV5-1 and TRBJ2-3): KAGVTQTPRYLIKTRGQQVTLSCSPISGHRSVSWYQQTPGQGLQFLFEYFSETQRNKGNFPGRFSGRQFSNSRSEMNVSTLELGDSALYLCASSSRLAGENTDTQYFGPGTRLTVL.

A single count supports this clone. V and J are TRBV6-1 and TRBJ2-7; 8 bases match TRBD1. CDR1 and CDR2 (germline): MNHNS, SASEGT. CDR3 length: 14 amino acids. J was trimmed by 0 bases and V by 6 bases; bases with no gene match: 4. CDR3 nucleotides: TGTGCCAGCAGACGGACAGGGAGCTCCTACGAGCAGTACTTC. Translation: CASRRTGSSYEQYF.

The V and J genes are TRBV5-6 and TRBJ2-5, with D possibly being TRBD2 (6 bases). The V end was cut by 4 bases, the J end by 2 bases, with 9 bases between. The length of the CDR3 is 13 residues. Germline loops: CDR1 SGHDT, CDR2 YYEEEE. The CDR3 sequence is CASSVGLQETQYF. The CDR3 DNA reads TGTGCCAGCAGCGTGGGACTTCAAGAGACCCAGTACTTC.

Regarding this clone: Other DNA sequences within the sample encode an identical CDR3. The chain couples TRBV6-5 to TRBJ1-2; D call uncertain. CDR1 MNHEY and CDR2 SVGAGI come from the germline V gene. V gave up 0 bases and J gave up 4 bases, with 6 bases separating them. The CDR3 is 13 residues long. CDR3 protein: CASSYSGGYGYTF. The CDR3 region has the DNA TGTGCCAGCAGTTACTCAGGTGGCTATGGCTACACCTTC.

The chain links TRBV29-1 to TRBJ2-5, with 7 bases fitting TRBD1. The germline CDR1 and CDR2 sequences are SQVTM and ANQGSEA. V lost 1 base, J lost 2 bases, and 19 bases stayed unmatched. The CDR3 covers 19 residues. CDR3 coding DNA: TGCAGCGTTGAAGGCTGGGTGGGGTCAAAGGACAGGAATCAAGAGACCCAGTACTTC. Protein: CSVEGWVGSKDRNQETQYF.

The chain employs TRBV6-5 and TRBJ2-2; D uncertain. Germline assignment: CDR1 MNHEY and CDR2 SVGAGI. With 0 bases removed from V and 7 bases from J, the gap between germline ends came to 6 bases. CDR3 length equals 13 residues. The CDR3 loop reads CASSYSAYGELFF. CDR3 DNA: TGTGCCAGCAGTTACTCGGCTTACGGGGAGCTGTTTTTT.

The chain combines TRBV5-5 with TRBJ2-7; weak D call: TRBD2 (6 bases). The V gene lost 0 bases and the J gene lost 2 bases, with 12 bases spanning the gap. In germline, CDR1 is SGHKS, CDR2 YYEKEE (reference sequence). The CDR3 runs 15 residues. The CDR3 spells CASSLGTTWTYEQYF. In DNA form, the CDR3 reads TGTGCCAGCAGCTTGGGGACTACCTGGACCTACGAGCAGTACTTC.

The chain is built from TRBV5-5 and TRBJ2-7; unclear D gene. Germline V CDR1 and CDR2: SGHKS, YYEKEE (reference sequence). V lost 4 bases and J lost 4, with 12 bases in between. The length of the CDR3 is 13 residues. The chain's CDR3 is CASSQTNQYEQYF. The CDR3 coding sequence is TGTGCCAGCAGCCAGACCAATCAATACGAGCAGTACTTC. Complete variable domain (other parts from reference TRBV5-5 and TRBJ2-7): DAGVTQSPTHLIKTRGQQVTLRCSPISGHKSVSWYQQVLGQGPQFIFQYYEKEERGRGNFPDRFSARQFPNYSSELNVNALLLGDSALYLCASSQTNQYEQYFGPGTRLTVT.